A single sample gave rise to the 5 T cell receptor beta chains below, sequenced in a study of blood T cell repertoires in COVID-19. The assay was immunoSEQ multiplex PCR, and TCRdb's table has in-frame clones only and misses some. The table lists some 350,000 clones, 80% to 90% of them singletons, with about 5.4% in the top ten. Specimen: PBMCs or T cells enriched from blood (not recorded which). The receptors were sampled from a woman aged 30 to 39 who had recovered from COVID-19.

The V gene is TRBV6-1, the J gene TRBJ2-1, with 11 nucleotides matching TRBD2. The CDR3 runs to 15 residues. The V and J ends lost 2 bases and 4 bases, in that order; junction bases with no gene match: 1. Per germline, CDR1 MNHNS and CDR2 SASEGT. CDR3 sequence (DNA): TGTGCCAGCAGTGAACTAGCGGGGGGTTACAATGAGCAGTTCTTC. This encodes CASSELAGGYNEQFF.

This clone was observed a few times. The chain joins TRBV2 to TRBJ1-3, with 8 bases fitting TRBD1. Trimming at V came to 6 bases and at J to 0 bases, leaving 4 bases not matched to a gene. The CDR3 is 15 amino acids. Germline-derived CDR1 and CDR2 are SNHLY and FYNNEI. The CDR3 loop reads CASRGGTGSGNTIYF. The CDR3 DNA follows: TGTGCCAGCAGAGGCGGGACAGGCTCTGGAAACACCATATATTTT.

By sample fraction, this clone is medium-sized (0.01 to 0.1%). This chain joins TRBV6-4 and TRBJ2-3, with a weak D call TRBD1 (7 bases). CDR1 and CDR2 from the germline V gene are MRHNA and SNTAGT. V gave up 3 bases and J gave up 4 bases, with 23 bases separating them. CDR3 length equals 18 residues. CDR3 sequence: CASSEVAGTAGNPDTQYF. CDR3 DNA: TGTGCCAGCAGTGAAGTTGCGGGGACAGCGGGCAACCCAGATACGCAGTATTTT.

This chain links TRBV6-5 with TRBJ2-7; 7 bases line up with TRBD1. V lost 6 bases and J lost 2; bases outside the gene matches: 7. CDR1 and CDR2 (germline): MNHEY, SVGAGI. CDR3 length equals 14 residues. DNA for the CDR3: TGTGCCAGCAGACTTAGGGGGCTGCCCTACGAGCAGTACTTC. This encodes CASRLRGLPYEQYF.

The chain links TRBV19 to TRBJ2-5; no definite D call. The V end was cut by 3 bases, the J end by 4 bases, with 9 bases between. The CDR3 consists of 13 residues. The germline CDR1 and CDR2 sequences are LNHDA and SQIVND (reference sequence). The CDR3 DNA is TGTGCCAGTAGTATGGTCCGAGGAGAGACCCAGTACTTC. Protein product: CASSMVRGETQYF.